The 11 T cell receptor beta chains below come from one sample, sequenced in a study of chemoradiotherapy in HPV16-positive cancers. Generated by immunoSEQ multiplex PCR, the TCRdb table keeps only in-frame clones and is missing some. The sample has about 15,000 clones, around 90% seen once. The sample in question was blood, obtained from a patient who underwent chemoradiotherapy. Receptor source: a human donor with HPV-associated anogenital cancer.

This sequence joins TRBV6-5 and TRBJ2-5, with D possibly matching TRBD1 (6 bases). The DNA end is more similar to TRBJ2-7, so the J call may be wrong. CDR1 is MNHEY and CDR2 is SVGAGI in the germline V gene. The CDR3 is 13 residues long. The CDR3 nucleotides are TGTGCCAGCAGGGGGGCCGGGCCCTACGAGCAGTACTTC. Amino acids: CASRGAGPYEQYF.

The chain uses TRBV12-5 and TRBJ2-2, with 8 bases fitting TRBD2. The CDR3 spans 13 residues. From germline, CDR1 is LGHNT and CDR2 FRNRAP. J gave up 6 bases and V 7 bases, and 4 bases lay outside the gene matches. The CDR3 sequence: CASALREAGELFF. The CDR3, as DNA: TGTGCTAGTGCTCTGCGGGAGGCCGGGGAGCTGTTTTTT.

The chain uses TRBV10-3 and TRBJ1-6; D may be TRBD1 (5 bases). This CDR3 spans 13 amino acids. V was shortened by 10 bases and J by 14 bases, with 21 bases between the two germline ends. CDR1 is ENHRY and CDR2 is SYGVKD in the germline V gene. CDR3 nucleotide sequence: TGTGCCACTCAAGGGGACGGAACTTTCACCCTCCACTTT. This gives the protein CATQGDGTFTLHF.

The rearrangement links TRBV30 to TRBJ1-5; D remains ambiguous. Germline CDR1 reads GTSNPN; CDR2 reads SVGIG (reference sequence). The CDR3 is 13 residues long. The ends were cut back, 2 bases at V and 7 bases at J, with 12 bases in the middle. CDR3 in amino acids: CAWSREIAQPQHF. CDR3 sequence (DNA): TGTGCCTGGAGTAGGGAAATAGCACAGCCCCAGCATTTT.

CDR3: CASSEGRPLTDTQYF. DNA of the CDR3: TGTGCCAGCAGTGAAGGACGGCCCCTCACAGATACGCAGTATTTT. This chain connects TRBV6-1 to TRBJ2-3; no firm D call. This CDR3 is 15 amino acids long. CDR1 is MNHNS and CDR2 is SASEGT in the germline V gene. The ends were cut back, 1 base at V and 2 bases at J, with 10 bases in the middle.

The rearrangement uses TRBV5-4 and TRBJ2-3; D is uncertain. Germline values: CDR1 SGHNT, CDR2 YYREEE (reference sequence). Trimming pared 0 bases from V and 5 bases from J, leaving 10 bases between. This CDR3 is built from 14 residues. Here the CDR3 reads CASSLAAVGDTQYF. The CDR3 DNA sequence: TGTGCCAGCAGCTTGGCGGCGGTAGGAGATACGCAGTATTTT.

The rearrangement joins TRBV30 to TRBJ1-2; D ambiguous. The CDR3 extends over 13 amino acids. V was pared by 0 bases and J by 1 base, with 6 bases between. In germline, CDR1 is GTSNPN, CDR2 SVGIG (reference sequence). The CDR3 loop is CAWSVQINYGYTF. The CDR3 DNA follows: TGTGCCTGGAGTGTACAGATTAACTATGGCTACACCTTC.

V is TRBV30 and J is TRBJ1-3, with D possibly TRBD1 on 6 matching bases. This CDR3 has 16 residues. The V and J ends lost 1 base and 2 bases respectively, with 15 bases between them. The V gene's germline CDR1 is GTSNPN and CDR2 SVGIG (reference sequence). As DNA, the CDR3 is TGTGCCTGGAGTGGGCCCGTCGGGGGCCCTGGAAACACCATATATTTT. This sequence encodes CAWSGPVGGPGNTIYF.

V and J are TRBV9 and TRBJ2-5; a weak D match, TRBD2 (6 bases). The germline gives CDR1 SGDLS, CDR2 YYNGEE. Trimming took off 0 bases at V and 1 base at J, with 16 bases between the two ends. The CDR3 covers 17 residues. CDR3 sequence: CASSVGLMGGGQETQYF. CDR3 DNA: TGTGCCAGCAGCGTAGGTCTCATGGGGGGTGGCCAAGAGACCCAGTACTTC.

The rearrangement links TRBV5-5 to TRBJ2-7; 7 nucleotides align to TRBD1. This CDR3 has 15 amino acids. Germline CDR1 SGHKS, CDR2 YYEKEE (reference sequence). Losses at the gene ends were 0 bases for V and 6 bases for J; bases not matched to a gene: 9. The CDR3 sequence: CASSLEPAGTAEQYF. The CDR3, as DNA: TGTGCCAGCAGCTTGGAACCAGCCGGGACAGCCGAGCAGTACTTC.

The CDR3 DNA sequence: TGTGCCAGCAGTGGAGGTAGCTCCTACGAGCAGTACTTC. It codes for CASSGGSSYEQYF. The V and J genes are TRBV2 and TRBJ2-7; D gene unclear. V was cut by 4 bases and J by 0 bases, with 7 bases left in between. CDR1 and CDR2 (germline): SNHLY, FYNNEI. The CDR3 spans 13 residues.